The following is a T cell receptor (beta chain) sequence with its context. The sample originates from a study of blood T cell repertoires in COVID-19. Study-level information: Donors in the United States, Italy and Spain gave samples during acute or convalescent COVID-19. PBMCs, B-cell-depleted T cells, or T cells were the source of the cDNA or gDNA that made up the material.

In the original analysis: Amplified reference gene primers provided the basis for estimating nucleated cell counts. The repertoire was sequenced with immunoSEQ multiplex PCR; TCRdb's copy has only in-frame clones and lacks some. That table furnishes V, J and clone size, whereas the DNA furnished D and trimming. The table has tens of thousands of clones, over 70% seen once. V lost 5 bases to trimming and J lost 4 bases, with 5 bases between them. Germline V gene lookup returns CDR1 SNHLY and CDR2 FYNNEI. This CDR3 is built from 11 residues. Material for sequencing was peripheral blood. The TCR sequence derives from a woman in her sixties or seventies with acute or convalescent COVID-19. J is TRBJ2-5 and V is TRBV2, with no clear D. In DNA form, the CDR3 reads TGTGCCAGCAGTATCTCAGAGACCCAGTACTTC. Translation: CASSISETQYF. Drawing the rest from reference TRBV2 and TRBJ2-5, the complete variable domain is EPEVTQTPSHQVTQMGQEVILRCVPISNHLYFYWYRQILGQKVEFLVSFYNNEISEKSEIFDDQFSVERPDGSNFTLKIRSTKLEDSAMYFCASSISETQYFGPGTRLLVL.